This T cell receptor beta chain was documented in a study of blood T cell repertoires in COVID-19. The CDR3 has 19 amino acids. The V segment lost 6 bases and the J segment 4 bases; nucleotides outside the gene matches: 16. Germline CDR1 MNHEY, CDR2 SVGEGT. This clone appeared once. The assay was immunoSEQ multiplex PCR, and TCRdb's table has in-frame clones only and misses some. The table includes 140,000 or so clones, 76% detected once. The specimen sequenced was peripheral blood. The TCR was taken from a man aged 55 to 70 with acute or convalescent COVID-19. This chain connects TRBV6-2 or TRBV6-3 to TRBJ2-5; 14 bases agree with TRBD2. The CDR3 region has the DNA TGTGCCAGCAGCATGACAGGGACGACTAGCGGGAGGGCCGCAGAGACCCAGTACTTC. It encodes CASSMTGTTSGRAAETQYF.